This T cell receptor beta chain appears in the sequencing data of a study of T cell responses to AZD1222 COVID-19 vaccine. General study results and limits: Only a handful of AZD1222 recipients, about six in all, had baseline seropositivity. Repertoire sampling happened only post peak T cell response. White British people made up most donors, females outnumbered males, and clonal diversity was possibly underestimated. Spike-wide coverage was observed for vaccine-associated CD4 TCRs, with dominant responses at 160-218 and 743-854.

Turning to this clone: The antigen remains unidentified.

Per germline, CDR1 SEHNR and CDR2 FQNEAQ (reference sequence). This CDR3 is 11 amino acids long. Trimming cost V 6 bases and J 6 bases, with 8 bases left between them. Profiling relied on immunoSEQ multiplex PCR, and the TCRdb table lists in-frame clones only, not all of them. The table lists 130,000 to 150,000 clones, around 92% of them singletons. The source is an adult who had recovered from COVID-19. The input for sequencing was peripheral blood, taken after recovery from COVID-19. The chain is built from TRBV7-9 and TRBJ1-1; D is ambiguous. The CDR3 sequence is CASSLKSEAFF. DNA of the CDR3: TGTGCCAGCAGTTTGAAGTCTGAAGCTTTCTTT. Filled out from reference TRBV7-9 and TRBJ1-1, the complete variable domain reads DTGVSQNPRHKITKRGQNVTFRCDPISEHNRLYWYRQTLGQGPEFLTYFQNEAQLEKSRLLSDRFSAERPKGSFSTLEIQRTEQGDSAMYLCASSLKSEAFFGQGTRLTVV.